The 14 T cell receptor beta chains below come from one sample, sequenced in a study of blood T cell repertoires in COVID-19. The protocol was immunoSEQ multiplex PCR, while the TCRdb copy is restricted to in-frame clones and leaves out a portion. This table holds 390,000 or so clones, roughly 90% found once. Sequencing input: peripheral blood. The receptors were gathered from a woman aged 25 to 45 with COVID-19, enrolled during active disease.

The genes are TRBV6-1 and TRBJ2-1, with TRBD2 matching over 7 bases. V trimming: 0 bases; J trimming: 8 bases; junction bases outside the gene matches: 16. The germline CDR1 and CDR2 sequences are MNHNS and SASEGT. This CDR3 has 18 amino acids. CDR3 sequence: CASSEARVRGGGYDEQFF. The CDR3 coding sequence is TGTGCCAGCAGTGAAGCACGTGTTCGGGGCGGGGGTTATGATGAGCAGTTCTTC.

The rearrangement links TRBV29-1 to TRBJ1-2; a possible D gene is TRBD1 (6 bases). The V end was cut by 2 bases, the J end by 3 bases, with 10 bases between. Germline lookup yields CDR1 SQVTM and CDR2 ANQGSEA. There are 13 residues in the CDR3. This chain's CDR3 is CSVENTGYYGYTF. CDR3 nucleotides: TGCAGCGTTGAAAATACAGGGTACTATGGCTACACCTTC. Based on the CDR3 plus reference TRBV29-1 and TRBJ1-2, the full variable domain is SAVISQKPSRDICQRGTSLTIQCQVDSQVTMMFWYRQQPGQSLTLIATANQGSEATYESGFVIDKFPISRPNLTFSTLTVSNMSPEDSSIYLCSVENTGYYGYTFGSGTRLTVV.

The rearrangement uses TRBV11-2 and TRBJ2-3; 8 bases are a match to TRBD2. CDR1 SGHAT and CDR2 FQNNGV come from the germline V gene. This CDR3 is 14 amino acids long. After removal of 8 bases from V and 6 bases from J, the junction contained 10 bases not matched to a gene. The CDR3, as DNA: TGTGCCAGCCGGGGAGCTAGCGGGCTGGATACGCAGTATTTT. It codes for CASRGASGLDTQYF.

The chain is built from TRBV4-3 and TRBJ2-6; tentative D call: TRBD1 (5 bases). The V and J ends lost 3 bases and 0 bases respectively, with 15 bases between them. The CDR3 is made up of 18 amino acids. Per germline, CDR1 LGHNA and CDR2 YSLEER. CDR3: CASSQMGRTGSGANVLTF. The CDR3, as DNA: TGCGCCAGCAGCCAGATGGGCCGAACAGGCTCTGGGGCCAACGTCCTGACTTTC.

The chain couples TRBV29-1 to TRBJ1-1, with 8 bases lining up with TRBD1. This CDR3 has 10 amino acids. Germline V CDR1 and CDR2: SQVTM, ANQGSEA. The J segment lost 11 bases and the V segment lost 2 bases, leaving 1 base of the junction unmatched. The CDR3 spells CSVESGGAFF. Written as DNA, the CDR3 is TGCAGCGTTGAATCAGGGGGCGCTTTCTTT.

V is TRBV19 and J is TRBJ1-4, with D perhaps matching TRBD1 (6 bases). The V end lost 5 bases, the J end lost 6 bases, and 13 bases lay between the germline ends. The CDR3 has 14 residues. Germline lookup yields CDR1 LNHDA and CDR2 SQIVND (reference sequence). CDR3 bases: TGTGCCAGTAGTGACCTTCAGGGGTATGAAAAACTGTTTTTT. Its translation is CASSDLQGYEKLFF.

V is TRBV3-1 (or the pseudogene TRBV3-2) and J is TRBJ2-7; D is perhaps TRBD1 (7 bases). The CDR3 runs to 17 residues. In germline, CDR1 is LGHDT, CDR2 YNNKEL (reference sequence). Trimming cost V 0 bases and J 6 bases, with 21 bases left between them. The CDR3 DNA reads as TGTGCCAGCAGCCAAGATGGAGGGGGCCCTCACTCTGGCGAGCAGTACTTC. Protein sequence: CASSQDGGGPHSGEQYF.

The sample holds a few counts of this clone. The gene calls are TRBV28 and TRBJ1-6; unclear D gene. The germline V and J ends were trimmed by 6 bases and 7 bases, with 4 bases remaining between them. CDR1 and CDR2 (germline): MDHEN, SYDVKM. The CDR3 runs 11 residues. CDR3 amino acids: CASSSNSPLHF. The CDR3 region has the DNA TGTGCCAGCAGCTCGAATTCACCCCTCCACTTT.

The CDR3 reads CASSLGQGGKEQYV. CDR3 DNA sequence: TGTGCCAGCAGCCTGGGACAGGGAGGTAAGGAGCAGTACGTC. The J gene is TRBJ2-7, the V gene TRBV11-2, with 9 positions matching TRBD1. V gave up 5 bases and J gave up 7 bases; unmatched junction bases: 9. Germline loops: CDR1 SGHAT, CDR2 FQNNGV. The CDR3 covers 14 residues.

The chain carries TRBV9 and TRBJ2-7; TRBD2 aligns across 9 bases. Germline V gene data show CDR1 as SGDLS and CDR2 as YYNGEE. The junction had 10 bases not matched to a gene; V was cut back by 0 bases and J by 6 bases. The CDR3 is made up of 16 amino acids. The CDR3 sequence: CASSVGPAGGQGEQYF. The CDR3 DNA is TGTGCCAGCAGCGTAGGCCCCGCGGGGGGGCAGGGCGAGCAGTACTTC.

The chain joins TRBV5-6 to TRBJ1-2; D may be TRBD1 (6 bases). V was clipped by 3 bases and J by 6 bases, with 15 bases between them. CDR1 is SGHDT, CDR2 YYEEEE, per germline. CDR3 length: 14 amino acids. Written as DNA, the CDR3 is TGTGCCAGCAGCTCTGACAGGTCATTAGATGGCTACACCTTC. Its translation is CASSSDRSLDGYTF.

The chain couples TRBV9 to TRBJ2-1, with D possibly matching TRBD1 (6 bases). Trimming took off 3 bases at V and 4 bases at J, with 14 bases between the two ends. In germline, CDR1 is SGDLS, CDR2 YYNGEE. The CDR3 is made up of 15 amino acids. The CDR3 reads CASSDRALGYNEQFF. The CDR3 region has the DNA TGTGCCAGCAGCGACAGGGCATTAGGGTACAATGAGCAGTTCTTC.

The chain links TRBV20-1 to TRBJ2-3, with 16 bases lining up with TRBD2. There are 17 residues in the CDR3. Per the germline V gene, CDR1 is DFQATT and CDR2 is SNEGSKA (reference sequence). The junction had 10 bases not matched to a gene; V was cut back by 3 bases and J by 7 bases. The CDR3 loop is CSASVRLGLAGGYTQYF. CDR3 nucleotides: TGCAGTGCTAGTGTACGGCTGGGACTAGCGGGGGGGTATACGCAGTATTTT.

The chain joins TRBV18 to TRBJ2-2; 9 bases fit TRBD2. V trimming: 6 bases; J trimming: 4 bases; junction bases outside the gene matches: 9. The CDR3 is 16 residues long. CDR1 and CDR2 (germline): KGHSH, LQKENI. The CDR3 reads CASSPVRAGGTGELFF. The CDR3, as DNA: TGTGCCAGCTCCCCCGTAAGAGCGGGAGGCACCGGGGAGCTGTTTTTT.